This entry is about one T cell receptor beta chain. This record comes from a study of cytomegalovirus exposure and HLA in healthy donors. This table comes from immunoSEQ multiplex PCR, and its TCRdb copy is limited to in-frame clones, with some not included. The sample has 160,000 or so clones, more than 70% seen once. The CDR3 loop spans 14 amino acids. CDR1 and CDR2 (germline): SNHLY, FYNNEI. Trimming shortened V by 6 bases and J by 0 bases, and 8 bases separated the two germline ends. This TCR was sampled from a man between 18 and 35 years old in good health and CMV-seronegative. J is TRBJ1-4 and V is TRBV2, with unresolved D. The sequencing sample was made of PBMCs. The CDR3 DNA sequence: TGTGCCAGCAGGCCGGGTTCAACTAATGAAAAACTGTTTTTT. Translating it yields CASRPGSTNEKLFF.